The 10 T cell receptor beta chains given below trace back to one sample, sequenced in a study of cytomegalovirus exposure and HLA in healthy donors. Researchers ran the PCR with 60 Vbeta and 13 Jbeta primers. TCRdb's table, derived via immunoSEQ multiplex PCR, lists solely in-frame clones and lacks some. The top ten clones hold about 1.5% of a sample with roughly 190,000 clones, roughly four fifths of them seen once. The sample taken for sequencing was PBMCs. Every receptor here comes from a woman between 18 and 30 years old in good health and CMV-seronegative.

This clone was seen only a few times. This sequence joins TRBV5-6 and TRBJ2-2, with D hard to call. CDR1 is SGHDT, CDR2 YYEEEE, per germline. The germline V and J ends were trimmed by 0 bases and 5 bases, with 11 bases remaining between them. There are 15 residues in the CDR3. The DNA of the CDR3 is TGTGCCAGCAGCTTGGGCCCCTACGGGACCGGGGAGCTGTTTTTT. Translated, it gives CASSLGPYGTGELFF.

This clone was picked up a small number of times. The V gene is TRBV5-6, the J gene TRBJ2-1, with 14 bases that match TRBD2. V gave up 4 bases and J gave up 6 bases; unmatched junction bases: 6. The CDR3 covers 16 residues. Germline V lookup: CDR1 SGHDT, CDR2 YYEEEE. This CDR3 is CASSRGLAGVSNEQFF. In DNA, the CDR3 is TGTGCCAGCAGCCGGGGACTAGCGGGAGTTTCCAATGAGCAGTTCTTC. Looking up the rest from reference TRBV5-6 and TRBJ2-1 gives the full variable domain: DAGVTQSPTHLIKTRGQQVTLRCSPKSGHDTVSWYQQALGQGPQFIFQYYEEEERQRGNFPDRFSGHQFPNYSSELNVNALLLGDSALYLCASSRGLAGVSNEQFFGPGTRLTVL.

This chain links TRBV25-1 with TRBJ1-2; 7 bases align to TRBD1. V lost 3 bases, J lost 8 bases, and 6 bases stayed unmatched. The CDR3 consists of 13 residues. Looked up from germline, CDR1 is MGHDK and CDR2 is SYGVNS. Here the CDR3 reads CASSEEQGKGYTF. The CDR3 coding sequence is TGTGCCAGCAGTGAGGAACAGGGGAAAGGCTACACCTTC.

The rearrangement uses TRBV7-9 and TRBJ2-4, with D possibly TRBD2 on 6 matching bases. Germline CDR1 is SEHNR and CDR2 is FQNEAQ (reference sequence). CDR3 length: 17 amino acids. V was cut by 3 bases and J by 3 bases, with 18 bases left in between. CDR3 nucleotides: TGTGCCAGCAGCTTTCTGTCTGGTAGCGGAGTCAAAAACATTCAGTACTTC. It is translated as CASSFLSGSGVKNIQYF.

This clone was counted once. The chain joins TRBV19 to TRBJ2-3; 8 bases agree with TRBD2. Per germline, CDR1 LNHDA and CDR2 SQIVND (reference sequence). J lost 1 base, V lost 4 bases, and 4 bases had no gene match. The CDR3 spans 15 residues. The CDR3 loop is CASSTTSARTDTQYF. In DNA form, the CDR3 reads TGTGCCAGTAGTACGACTAGCGCTCGCACAGATACGCAGTATTTT.

This CDR3 is CASGLSVGQGALEAFF. The CDR3 bases are TGTGCTAGTGGTTTGTCTGTAGGACAGGGGGCCCTTGAAGCTTTCTTT. The J gene is TRBJ1-1, the V gene TRBV12-5; 11 bases line up with TRBD1. This CDR3 is 16 amino acids long. CDR1 and CDR2 (germline): LGHNT, FRNRAP. Trimming removed 2 bases from V and 7 bases from J; junction bases left unmatched: 9. The full variable domain, completed using reference TRBV12-5 and TRBJ1-1, is DARVTQTPRHKVTEMGQEVTMRCQPILGHNTVFWYRQTMMQGLELLAYFRNRAPLDDSGMPKDRFSAEMPDATLATLKIQPSEPRDSAVYFCASGLSVGQGALEAFFGQGTRLTVV.

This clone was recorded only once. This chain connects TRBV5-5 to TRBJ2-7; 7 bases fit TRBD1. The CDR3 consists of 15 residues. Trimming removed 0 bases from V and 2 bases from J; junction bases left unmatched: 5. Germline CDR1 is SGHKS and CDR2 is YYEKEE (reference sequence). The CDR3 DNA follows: TGTGCCAGCAGCTTGGTAGGTCAGGGGGCCTACGAGCAGTACTTC. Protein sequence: CASSLVGQGAYEQYF. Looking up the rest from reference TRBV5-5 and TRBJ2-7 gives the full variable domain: DAGVTQSPTHLIKTRGQQVTLRCSPISGHKSVSWYQQVLGQGPQFIFQYYEKEERGRGNFPDRFSARQFPNYSSELNVNALLLGDSALYLCASSLVGQGAYEQYFGPGTRLTVT.

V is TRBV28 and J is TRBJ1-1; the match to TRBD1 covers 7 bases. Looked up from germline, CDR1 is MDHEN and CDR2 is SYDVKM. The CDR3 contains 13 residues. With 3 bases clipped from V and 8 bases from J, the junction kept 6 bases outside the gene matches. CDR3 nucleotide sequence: TGTGCCAGCAGTTTCCACGACAGGGAGGAAGCTTTCTTT. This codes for CASSFHDREEAFF.

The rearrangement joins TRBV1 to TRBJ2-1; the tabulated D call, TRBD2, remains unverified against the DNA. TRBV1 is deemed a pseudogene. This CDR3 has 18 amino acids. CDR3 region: CTSSQVRTTSGRNNEQFF. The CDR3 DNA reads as TGCACCAGCAGCCAAGTCCGGACGACTAGCGGGAGGAACAATGAGCAGTTCTTC.

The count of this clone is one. This CDR3 reads CAWAPWGGSYEQYF. DNA for the CDR3: TGTGCCTGGGCACCTTGGGGGGGCTCCTACGAGCAGTACTTC. The rearrangement links TRBV30 to TRBJ2-7; the match to TRBD2 covers 7 bases. V lost 5 bases, J lost 0 bases, and 7 bases stayed unmatched. Germline values: CDR1 GTSNPN, CDR2 SVGIG (reference sequence). CDR3 size: 14 residues.